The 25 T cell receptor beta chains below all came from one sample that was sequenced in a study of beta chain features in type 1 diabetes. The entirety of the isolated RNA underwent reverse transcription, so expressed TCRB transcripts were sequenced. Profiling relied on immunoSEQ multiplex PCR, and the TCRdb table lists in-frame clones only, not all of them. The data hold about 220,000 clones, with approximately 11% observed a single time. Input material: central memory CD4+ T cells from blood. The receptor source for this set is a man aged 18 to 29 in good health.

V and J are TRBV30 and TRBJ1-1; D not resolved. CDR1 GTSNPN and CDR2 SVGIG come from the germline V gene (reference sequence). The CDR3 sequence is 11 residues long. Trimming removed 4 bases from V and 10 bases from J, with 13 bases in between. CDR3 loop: CAWTEVASAFF. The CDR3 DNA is TGTGCCTGGACCGAAGTGGCCTCAGCTTTCTTT.

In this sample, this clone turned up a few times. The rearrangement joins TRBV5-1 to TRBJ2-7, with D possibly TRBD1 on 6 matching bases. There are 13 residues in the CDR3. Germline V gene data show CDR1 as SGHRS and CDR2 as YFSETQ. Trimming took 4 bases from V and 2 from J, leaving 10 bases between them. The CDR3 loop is CASSLDSAYEQYF. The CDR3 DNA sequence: TGCGCCAGCAGCCTGGACAGCGCCTACGAGCAGTACTTC. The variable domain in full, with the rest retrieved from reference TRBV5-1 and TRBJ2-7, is KAGVTQTPRYLIKTRGQQVTLSCSPISGHRSVSWYQQTPGQGLQFLFEYFSETQRNKGNFPGRFSGRQFSNSRSEMNVSTLELGDSALYLCASSLDSAYEQYFGPGTRLTVT.

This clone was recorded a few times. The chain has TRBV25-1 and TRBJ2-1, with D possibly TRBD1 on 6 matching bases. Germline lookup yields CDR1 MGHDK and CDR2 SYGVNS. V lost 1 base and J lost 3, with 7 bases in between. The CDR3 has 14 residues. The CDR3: CASSELQGYNEQFF. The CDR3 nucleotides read TGTGCCAGCAGTGAATTACAGGGCTACAATGAGCAGTTCTTC.

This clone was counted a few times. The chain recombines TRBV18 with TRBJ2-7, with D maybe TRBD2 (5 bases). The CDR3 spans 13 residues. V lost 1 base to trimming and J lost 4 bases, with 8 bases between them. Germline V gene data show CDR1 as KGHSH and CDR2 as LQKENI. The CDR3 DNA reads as TGTGCCAGCTCACCACTCGAGGGATACGAGCAGTACTTC. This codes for CASSPLEGYEQYF.

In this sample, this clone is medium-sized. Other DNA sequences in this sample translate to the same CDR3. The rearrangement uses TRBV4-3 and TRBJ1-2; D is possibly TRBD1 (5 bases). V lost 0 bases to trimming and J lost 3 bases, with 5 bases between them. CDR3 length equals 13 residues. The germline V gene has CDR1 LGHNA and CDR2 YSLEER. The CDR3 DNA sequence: TGCGCCAGCAGCCAAGACAGGGACTATGGCTACACCTTC. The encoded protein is CASSQDRDYGYTF.

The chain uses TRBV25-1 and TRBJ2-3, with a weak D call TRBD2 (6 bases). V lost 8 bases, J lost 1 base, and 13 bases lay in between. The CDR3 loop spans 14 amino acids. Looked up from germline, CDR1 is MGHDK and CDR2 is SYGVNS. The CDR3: CASAGGVRTDTQYF. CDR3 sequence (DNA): TGTGCCAGCGCCGGAGGGGTACGCACAGATACGCAGTATTTT.

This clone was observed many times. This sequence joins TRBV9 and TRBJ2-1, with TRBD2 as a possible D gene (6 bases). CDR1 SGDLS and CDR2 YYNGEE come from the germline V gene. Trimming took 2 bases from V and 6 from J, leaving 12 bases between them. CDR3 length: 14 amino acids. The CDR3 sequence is CASSVSGAVNEQFF. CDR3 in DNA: TGTGCCAGCAGCGTTTCGGGAGCGGTCAATGAGCAGTTCTTC.

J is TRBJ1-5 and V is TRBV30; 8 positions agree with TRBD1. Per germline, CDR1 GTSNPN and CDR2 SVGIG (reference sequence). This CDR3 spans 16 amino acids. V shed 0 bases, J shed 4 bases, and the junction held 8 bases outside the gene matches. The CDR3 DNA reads TGTGCCTGGAGTGTCCCAGGGGGCTTATCAAATCAGCCCCAGCATTTT. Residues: CAWSVPGGLSNQPQHF.

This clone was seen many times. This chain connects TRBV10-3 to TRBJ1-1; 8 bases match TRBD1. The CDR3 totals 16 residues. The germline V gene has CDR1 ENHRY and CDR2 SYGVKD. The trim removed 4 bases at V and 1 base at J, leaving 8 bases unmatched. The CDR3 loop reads CAISATTGAENTEAFF. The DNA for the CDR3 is TGTGCCATCAGTGCTACGACAGGGGCGGAGAACACTGAAGCTTTCTTT.

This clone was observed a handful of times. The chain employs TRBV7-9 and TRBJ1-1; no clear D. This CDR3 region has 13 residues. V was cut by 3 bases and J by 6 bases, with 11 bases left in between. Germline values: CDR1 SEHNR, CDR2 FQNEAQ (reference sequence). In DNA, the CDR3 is TGTGCCAGCAGCTTCTCTTCCAACCCTGAAGCTTTCTTT. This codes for CASSFSSNPEAFF.

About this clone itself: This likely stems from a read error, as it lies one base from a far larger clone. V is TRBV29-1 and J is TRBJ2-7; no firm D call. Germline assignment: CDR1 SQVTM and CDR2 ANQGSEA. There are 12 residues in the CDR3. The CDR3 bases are TGCAGAGTTGAAGGATCCTCCGACGAGCAGTACTTC. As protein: CRVEGSSDEQYF.

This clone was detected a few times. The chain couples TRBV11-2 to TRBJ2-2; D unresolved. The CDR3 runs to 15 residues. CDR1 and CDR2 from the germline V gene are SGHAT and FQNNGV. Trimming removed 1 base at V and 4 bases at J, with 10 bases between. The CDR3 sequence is CASSLVPGSTGELFF. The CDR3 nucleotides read TGTGCCAGCAGCTTAGTTCCAGGATCCACCGGGGAGCTGTTTTTT.

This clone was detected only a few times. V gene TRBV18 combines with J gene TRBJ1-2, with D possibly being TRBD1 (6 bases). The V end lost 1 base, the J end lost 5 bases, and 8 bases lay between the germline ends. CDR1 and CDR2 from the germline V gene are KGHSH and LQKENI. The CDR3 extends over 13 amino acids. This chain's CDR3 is CASSPQGGYGYTF. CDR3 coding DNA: TGTGCCAGCTCACCACAAGGGGGGTATGGCTACACCTTC.

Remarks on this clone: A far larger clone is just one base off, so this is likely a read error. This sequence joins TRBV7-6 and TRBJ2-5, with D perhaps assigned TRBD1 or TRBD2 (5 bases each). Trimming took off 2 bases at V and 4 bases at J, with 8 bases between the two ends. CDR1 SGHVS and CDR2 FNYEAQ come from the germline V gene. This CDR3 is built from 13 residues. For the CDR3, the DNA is TGTGCCAGCAGCTTACGAGGGGCAGAGACCCAGTACTTC. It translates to CASSLRGAETQYF.

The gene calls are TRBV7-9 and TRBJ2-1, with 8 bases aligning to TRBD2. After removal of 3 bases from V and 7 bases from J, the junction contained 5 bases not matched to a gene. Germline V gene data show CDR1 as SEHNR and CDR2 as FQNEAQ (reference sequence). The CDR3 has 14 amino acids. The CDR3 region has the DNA TGTGCCAGCAGCTTTACTAGCGGATGGAATGAGCAGTTCTTC. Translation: CASSFTSGWNEQFF.

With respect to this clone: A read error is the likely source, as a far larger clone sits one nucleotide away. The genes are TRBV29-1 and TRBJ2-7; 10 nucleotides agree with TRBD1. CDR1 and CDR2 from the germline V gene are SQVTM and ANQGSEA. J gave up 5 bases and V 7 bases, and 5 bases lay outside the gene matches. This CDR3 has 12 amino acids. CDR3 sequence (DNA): TGCAGCGGTCGGACAGGGGGGGACGAGCAGTACTTC. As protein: CSGRTGGDEQYF.

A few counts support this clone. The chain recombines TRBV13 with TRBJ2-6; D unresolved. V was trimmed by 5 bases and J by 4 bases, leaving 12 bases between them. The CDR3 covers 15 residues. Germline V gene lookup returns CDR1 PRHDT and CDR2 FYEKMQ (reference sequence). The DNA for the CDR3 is TGTGCCAGCAGCGCGTCGCATCGGGGGGCCAACGTCCTGACTTTC. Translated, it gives CASSASHRGANVLTF.

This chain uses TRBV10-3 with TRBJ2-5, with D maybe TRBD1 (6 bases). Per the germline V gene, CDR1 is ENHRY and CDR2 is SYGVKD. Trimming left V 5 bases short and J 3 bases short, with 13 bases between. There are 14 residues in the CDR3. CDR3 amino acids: CAISQGQGKETQYF. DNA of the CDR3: TGTGCCATCAGTCAGGGGCAGGGGAAAGAGACCCAGTACTTC.

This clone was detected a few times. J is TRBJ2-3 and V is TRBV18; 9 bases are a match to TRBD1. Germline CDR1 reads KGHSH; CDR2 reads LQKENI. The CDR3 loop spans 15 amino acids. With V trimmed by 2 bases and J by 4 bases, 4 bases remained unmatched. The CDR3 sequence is CASSPGTGWSDTQYF. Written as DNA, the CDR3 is TGTGCCAGCTCACCAGGGACAGGGTGGTCAGATACGCAGTATTTT.

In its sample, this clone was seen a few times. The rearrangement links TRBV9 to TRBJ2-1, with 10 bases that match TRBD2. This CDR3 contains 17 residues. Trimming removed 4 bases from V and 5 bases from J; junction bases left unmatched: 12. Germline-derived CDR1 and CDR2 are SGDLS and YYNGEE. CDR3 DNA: TGTGCCAGCAGCCCACGGGATATAGCGGGAGGTGACAATGAGCAGTTCTTC. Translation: CASSPRDIAGGDNEQFF.

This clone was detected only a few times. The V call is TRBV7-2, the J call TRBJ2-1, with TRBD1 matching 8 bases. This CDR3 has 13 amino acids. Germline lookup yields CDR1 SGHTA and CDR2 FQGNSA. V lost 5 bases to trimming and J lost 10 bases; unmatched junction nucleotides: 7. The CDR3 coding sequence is TGTGCCAGCAGCGCGACAGGGGCCAGGGAGCAGTTCTTC. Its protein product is CASSATGAREQFF.

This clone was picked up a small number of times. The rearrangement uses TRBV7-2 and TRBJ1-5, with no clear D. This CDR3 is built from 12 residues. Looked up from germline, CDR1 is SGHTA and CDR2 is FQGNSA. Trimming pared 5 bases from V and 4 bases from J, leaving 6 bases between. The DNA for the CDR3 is TGTGCCAGCAGCCGCGAGAATCAGCCCCAGCATTTT. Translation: CASSRENQPQHF.

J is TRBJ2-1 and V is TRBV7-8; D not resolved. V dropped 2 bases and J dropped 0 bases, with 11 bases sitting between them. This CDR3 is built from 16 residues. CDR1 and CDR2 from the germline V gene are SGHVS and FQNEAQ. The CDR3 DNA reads TGTGCCAGCAGCTTACGATGGGTCAGCTCCTACAATGAGCAGTTCTTC. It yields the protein CASSLRWVSSYNEQFF.

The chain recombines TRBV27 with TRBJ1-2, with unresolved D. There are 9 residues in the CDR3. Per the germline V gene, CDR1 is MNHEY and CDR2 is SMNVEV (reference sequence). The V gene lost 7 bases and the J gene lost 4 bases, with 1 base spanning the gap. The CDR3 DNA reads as TGTGCCAGCACCTATGGCTACACCTTC. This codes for CASTYGYTF.

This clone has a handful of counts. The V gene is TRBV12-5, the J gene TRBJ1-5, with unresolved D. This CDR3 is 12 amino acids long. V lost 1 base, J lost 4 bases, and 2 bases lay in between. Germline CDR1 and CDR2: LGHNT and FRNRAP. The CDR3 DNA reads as TGTGCTAGTGGTTTGGGAAATCAGCCCCAGCATTTT. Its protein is CASGLGNQPQHF. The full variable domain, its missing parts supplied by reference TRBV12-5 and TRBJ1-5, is DARVTQTPRHKVTEMGQEVTMRCQPILGHNTVFWYRQTMMQGLELLAYFRNRAPLDDSGMPKDRFSAEMPDATLATLKIQPSEPRDSAVYFCASGLGNQPQHFGDGTRLSIL.